The clone carrying this T cell receptor beta chain was observed many times. The sample comes from a study of blood T cells in healthy people across ages. The CDR3 has 15 residues. V lost 0 bases and J 4 bases, leaving 15 bases between the germline ends. CDR1 and CDR2 from the germline V gene are DFQATT and SNEGSKA (reference sequence). Through a sample-barcoded 5' primer and a J-beta primer mix, a second PCR was run for roughly 7 to 11 cycles. TCRdb called the 5' RACE reads again in MiXCR, with one record for every CDR3 protein. The table includes over a million distinct CDR3 sequences, under 55% detected once.

The sequenced sample was blood. The V and J genes are TRBV20-1 and TRBJ1-2, with D perhaps TRBD1 (6 bases). The TCR sequence derives from a woman aged 18 to 35 in good health. The CDR3 loop reads CSARDLRQVPYGYTF. DNA of the CDR3: TGCAGTGCTAGAGATTTGAGACAGGTCCCCTATGGCTACACCTTC.